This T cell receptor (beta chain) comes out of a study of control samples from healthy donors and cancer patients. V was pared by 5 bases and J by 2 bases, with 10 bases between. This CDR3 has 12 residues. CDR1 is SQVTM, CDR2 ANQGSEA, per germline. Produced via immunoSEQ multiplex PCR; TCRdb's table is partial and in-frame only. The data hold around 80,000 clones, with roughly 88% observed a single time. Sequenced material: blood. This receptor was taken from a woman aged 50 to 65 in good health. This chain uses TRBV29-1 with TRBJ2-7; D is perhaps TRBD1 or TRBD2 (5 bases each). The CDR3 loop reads CSVPGTPYEQYF. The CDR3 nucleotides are TGCAGCGTTCCAGGGACCCCCTACGAGCAGTACTTC.